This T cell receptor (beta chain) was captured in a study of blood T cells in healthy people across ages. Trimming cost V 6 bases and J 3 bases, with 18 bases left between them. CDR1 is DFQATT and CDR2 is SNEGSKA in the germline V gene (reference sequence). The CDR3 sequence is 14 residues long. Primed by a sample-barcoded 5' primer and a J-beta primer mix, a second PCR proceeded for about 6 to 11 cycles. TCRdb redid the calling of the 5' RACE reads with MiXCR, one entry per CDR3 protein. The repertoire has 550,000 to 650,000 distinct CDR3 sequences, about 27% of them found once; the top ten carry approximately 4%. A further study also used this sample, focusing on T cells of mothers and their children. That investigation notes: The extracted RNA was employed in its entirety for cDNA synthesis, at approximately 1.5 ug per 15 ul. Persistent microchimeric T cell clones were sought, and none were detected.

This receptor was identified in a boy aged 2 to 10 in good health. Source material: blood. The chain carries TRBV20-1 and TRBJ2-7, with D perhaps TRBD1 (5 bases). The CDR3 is CSAPRSQGNYEQYF. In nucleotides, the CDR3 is TGCAGTGCCCCCCGGAGTCAGGGTAACTACGAGCAGTACTTC.